The 28 T cell receptor beta chains below were found in one sample sequenced in a study of cytomegalovirus exposure and HLA in healthy donors. PCR used 60 Vbeta primers and 13 Jbeta primers. The method was immunoSEQ multiplex PCR; TCRdb's version includes in-frame clones alone and lacks a portion of them. Of 100,000 to 120,000 clones listed, 60% to 80% are singletons. The sequenced material came from PBMCs. The origin of the receptors is a woman aged 40-49 years in good health and CMV-seropositive.

The chain combines TRBV9 with TRBJ2-5, with 8 bases that match TRBD2. The CDR3 totals 16 residues. V trimming: 0 bases; J trimming: 4 bases; junction bases outside the gene matches: 8. Germline V gene data show CDR1 as SGDLS and CDR2 as YYNGEE. This chain's CDR3 is CASSVVGGRGVETQYF. Here the CDR3 DNA reads TGTGCCAGCAGCGTAGTTGGGGGGCGGGGGGTAGAGACCCAGTACTTC.

This clone occurred a few times. The V gene is TRBV6-1, the J gene TRBJ2-5; D unclear. Germline CDR1 MNHNS, CDR2 SASEGT. This CDR3 region has 14 residues. Trimming took off 6 bases at V and 4 bases at J, with 15 bases between the two ends. The CDR3 loop reads CASRHTGSTETQYF. CDR3 nucleotide sequence: TGTGCCAGCAGGCACACGGGTTCAACAGAGACCCAGTACTTC.

This chain links TRBV2 with TRBJ1-6; 8 bases line up with TRBD1. Germline V gene data show CDR1 as SNHLY and CDR2 as FYNNEI. The CDR3 is 15 residues long. V was pared by 4 bases and J by 7 bases, with 6 bases of the junction left unmatched. The CDR3 nucleotides are TGTGCCAGCAGTGCCCAAGACAGGGGAAATTCACCCCTCCACTTT. Its translation is CASSAQDRGNSPLHF. Together with reference TRBV2 and TRBJ1-6, the CDR3 gives the full variable domain: EPEVTQTPSHQVTQMGQEVILRCVPISNHLYFYWYRQILGQKVEFLVSFYNNEISEKSEIFDDQFSVERPDGSNFTLKIRSTKLEDSAMYFCASSAQDRGNSPLHFGNGTRLTVT.

This rearrangement joins TRBV13 to TRBJ1-5, with TRBD1 as a possible D gene (6 bases). Germline V gene lookup returns CDR1 PRHDT and CDR2 FYEKMQ (reference sequence). The CDR3 is 15 amino acids. V lost 0 bases to trimming and J lost 5 bases, with 11 bases between them. CDR3 sequence (DNA): TGTGCCAGCAGCTTAGGGCACAGGGTGGATCAGCCCCAGCATTTT. Its protein is CASSLGHRVDQPQHF. Together with reference TRBV13 and TRBJ1-5, the CDR3 gives the full variable domain: AAGVIQSPRHLIKEKRETATLKCYPIPRHDTVYWYQQGPGQDPQFLISFYEKMQSDKGSIPDRFSAQQFSDYHSELNMSSLELGDSALYFCASSLGHRVDQPQHFGDGTRLSIL.

The J gene is TRBJ2-7, the V gene TRBV27; 8 bases are a match to TRBD1. There are 14 residues in the CDR3. J gave up 0 bases and V 6 bases, and 4 bases lay outside the gene matches. Germline CDR1 and CDR2: MNHEY and SMNVEV (reference sequence). CDR3 sequence: CASRRTGSSYEQYF. DNA for the CDR3: TGTGCCAGCAGGAGGACAGGGAGCTCCTACGAGCAGTACTTC.

This chain connects TRBV19 to TRBJ2-2; 10 bases are a match to TRBD1. V lost 10 bases and J lost 3; bases outside the gene matches: 8. Germline V gene data show CDR1 as LNHDA and CDR2 as SQIVND (reference sequence). The CDR3 consists of 15 residues. The CDR3 coding sequence is TGTGCCACAACGGTGGGGACAGGGGACACCGGGGAGCTGTTTTTT. This sequence encodes CATTVGTGDTGELFF.

The genes are TRBV6-1 and TRBJ2-7; possible D gene TRBD1, 6 bases. Trimming took 9 bases from V and 2 from J, leaving 11 bases between them. CDR1 is MNHNS, CDR2 SASEGT, per germline. The CDR3 runs to 12 residues. In nucleotides, the CDR3 is TGTGCCAGGAGGGGGACGGCCTACGAGCAGTACTTC. It codes for CARRGTAYEQYF.

The genes are TRBV7-9 and TRBJ1-2; D is possibly TRBD1 (6 bases). From germline, CDR1 is SEHNR and CDR2 FQNEAQ (reference sequence). The germline V and J ends were trimmed by 4 bases and 6 bases, with 15 bases remaining between them. The CDR3 contains 14 residues. This CDR3 reads CASSSPTGFNGYTF. The CDR3 DNA sequence: TGTGCCAGCAGCTCGCCGACAGGTTTTAATGGCTACACCTTC.

V is TRBV4-3 and J is TRBJ1-1; 7 bases are shared with TRBD1. The CDR3 has 18 amino acids. After removal of 3 bases from V and 3 bases from J, the junction contained 16 bases not matched to a gene. Germline values: CDR1 LGHNA, CDR2 YSLEER. In nucleotides, the CDR3 is TGCGCCAGCAGCCAGGACAGACAGGGTCTCTTCGGGGACACTGAAGCTTTCTTT. As protein: CASSQDRQGLFGDTEAFF.

V and J are TRBV11-2 and TRBJ1-1, with D possibly TRBD1 on 6 matching bases. The CDR3 contains 15 residues. V gave up 4 bases and J gave up 4 bases, with 16 bases separating them. CDR1 SGHAT and CDR2 FQNNGV come from the germline V gene. The CDR3: CASSSRTVRATEAFF. The CDR3 coding sequence is TGTGCCAGCAGCTCCCGGACAGTCAGGGCCACTGAAGCTTTCTTT.

The chain couples TRBV6-5 to TRBJ1-6; D is unclear. Trimming pared 10 bases from V and 2 bases from J, leaving 15 bases between. Germline CDR1 MNHEY, CDR2 SVGAGI. The CDR3 has 15 residues. The CDR3 coding sequence is TGTGCCACTCGCCTGCACGGGGCCTATAATTCACCCCTCCACTTT. Its translation: CATRLHGAYNSPLHF.

This rearrangement joins TRBV9 to TRBJ1-4, with D possibly TRBD1 on 5 matching bases. CDR1 is SGDLS, CDR2 YYNGEE, per germline. Trimming cost V 0 bases and J 6 bases, with 12 bases left between them. This CDR3 has 15 residues. CDR3 loop: CASSVVGTAHEKLFF. DNA of the CDR3: TGTGCCAGCAGCGTAGTTGGGACTGCACATGAAAAACTGTTTTTT.

CDR3 region: CASSMGEANTGELFF. The CDR3 bases are TGTGCCAGCAGCATGGGGGAGGCCAACACCGGGGAGCTGTTTTTT. This chain joins TRBV5-4 and TRBJ2-2; D perhaps matches TRBD2 (6 bases). The CDR3 contains 15 residues. The V and J ends lost 4 bases and 2 bases respectively, with 12 bases between them. Germline loops: CDR1 SGHNT, CDR2 YYREEE (reference sequence).

This chain connects TRBV5-4 to TRBJ2-1, with unresolved D. Germline loops: CDR1 SGHNT, CDR2 YYREEE (reference sequence). V shed 0 bases and J shed 1 base, with 8 bases lying between them. The CDR3 length is 15 residues. In nucleotides, the CDR3 is TGTGCCAGCAGCTTGGACCCACTGTCCTACAATGAGCAGTTCTTC. Residues: CASSLDPLSYNEQFF.

The chain recombines TRBV10-2 with TRBJ1-5, with D perhaps TRBD1 (6 bases). V shed 5 bases and J shed 0 bases, with 11 bases lying between them. The CDR3 totals 15 residues. Germline V gives CDR1 WSHSY, CDR2 SAAADI. CDR3 in amino acids: CASSLTGNSNQPQHF. The CDR3 DNA reads TGCGCCAGCAGTTTGACAGGTAATAGCAATCAGCCCCAGCATTTT.

The table lists this clone with a few counts. The V and J genes are TRBV4-3 and TRBJ2-2; D may be TRBD2 (6 bases). V was trimmed by 0 bases and J by 7 bases, leaving 18 bases between them. The CDR3 is 17 amino acids. Germline V gives CDR1 LGHNA, CDR2 YSLEER. CDR3 in amino acids: CASSQEPLTGDGGELFF. The CDR3 bases are TGCGCCAGCAGCCAAGAACCACTAACGGGGGACGGCGGGGAGCTGTTTTTT.

This clone appeared a few times. The chain is built from TRBV7-8 and TRBJ2-7, with D hard to call. CDR3 length: 16 residues. Per the germline V gene, CDR1 is SGHVS and CDR2 is FQNEAQ. Deletions cut 1 base from V and 0 bases from J, with 13 bases between. The CDR3 DNA sequence: TGTGCCAGCAGCTTAGGGTATGGTCTTAGCTCCTACGAGCAGTACTTC. It is translated as CASSLGYGLSSYEQYF. Full variable domain (remainder filled in from reference TRBV7-8 and TRBJ2-7): GAGVSQSPRYKVAKRGQDVALRCDPISGHVSLFWYQQALGQGPEFLTYFQNEAQLDKSGLPSDRFFAERPEGSVSTLKIQRTQQEDSAVYLCASSLGYGLSSYEQYFGPGTRLTVT.

This rearrangement joins TRBV10-1 to TRBJ2-7, with D maybe TRBD2 (6 bases). The germline CDR1 and CDR2 sequences are WNHNN and SYGVQD (reference sequence). CDR3 length equals 13 residues. V was clipped by 4 bases and J by 6 bases, with 13 bases between them. The CDR3 loop is CASSGTIRGEQYF. The CDR3 region has the DNA TGCGCCAGCAGTGGGACTATACGGGGCGAGCAGTACTTC.

The chain uses TRBV7-2 and TRBJ2-3, with TRBD1 matching 8 bases. The CDR3 loop spans 12 amino acids. Germline V lookup: CDR1 SGHTA, CDR2 FQGNSA. The V segment lost 11 bases and the J segment 6 bases; nucleotides outside the gene matches: 7. The CDR3, as DNA: TGTGCCGGCACAGGGGGTTGGGATACGCAGTATTTT. Residues: CAGTGGWDTQYF.

This clone was picked up one time. This rearrangement joins TRBV2 to TRBJ2-7; D is possibly TRBD2 (6 bases). Trimming removed 8 bases from V and 2 bases from J, with 13 bases in between. The CDR3 is made up of 13 amino acids. Germline loops: CDR1 SNHLY, CDR2 FYNNEI. CDR3: CASGGDGTYEQYF. CDR3 sequence (DNA): TGTGCCAGCGGCGGGGACGGAACCTACGAGCAGTACTTC.

The chain is built from TRBV27 and TRBJ2-7; 12 bases map to TRBD2. This CDR3 has 13 amino acids. Germline V CDR1 and CDR2: MNHEY, SMNVEV (reference sequence). V lost 3 bases to trimming and J lost 7 bases; unmatched junction nucleotides: 1. The DNA of the CDR3 is TGTGCCAGCAGTTTCCTAGCGGGAGGGGAGCAGTACTTC. Translation: CASSFLAGGEQYF.

The chain links TRBV5-4 to TRBJ1-1, with D possibly TRBD1 on 6 matching bases. CDR1 and CDR2 from the germline V gene are SGHNT and YYREEE (reference sequence). This CDR3 contains 15 residues. Trimming took off 4 bases at V and 1 base at J, with 14 bases between the two ends. The CDR3 region has the DNA TGTGCCAGCAGCCCCCCGGGACAACCGAACACTGAAGCTTTCTTT. Translation gives CASSPPGQPNTEAFF.

This chain uses TRBV14 with TRBJ1-1; TRBD1 aligns across 8 bases. From germline, CDR1 is SGHDN and CDR2 FVKESK. V trimming: 4 bases; J trimming: 6 bases; junction bases outside the gene matches: 10. The CDR3 sequence is 15 residues long. CDR3 coding DNA: TGTGCCAGCAGCCCGTTCCAGGGGGCAGGTGCTGAAGCTTTCTTT. Protein product: CASSPFQGAGAEAFF.

The J gene is TRBJ1-2, the V gene TRBV5-1, with D tentatively TRBD1 (5 bases). The V and J ends lost 4 bases and 4 bases respectively, with 11 bases between them. This CDR3 has 13 amino acids. CDR1 and CDR2 from the germline V gene are SGHRS and YFSETQ. CDR3 sequence: CASSLTARYGYTF. The CDR3 nucleotides read TGCGCCAGCAGCCTGACAGCGCGCTATGGCTACACCTTC.

The chain uses TRBV5-4 and TRBJ2-6, with 7 bases identical to TRBD1. From germline, CDR1 is SGHNT and CDR2 YYREEE (reference sequence). V trimming: 2 bases; J trimming: 0 bases; junction bases outside the gene matches: 5. This CDR3 spans 17 amino acids. This CDR3 is CASSFGTAVSGANVLTF. DNA of the CDR3: TGTGCCAGCAGCTTCGGGACAGCAGTCTCTGGGGCCAACGTCCTGACTTTC.

V usage is TRBV5-1 and J usage is TRBJ2-1; TRBD2 matches 8 bases. The CDR3 loop spans 21 amino acids. The ends lost 3 bases at V and 0 bases at J; junction bases unmatched: 20. Germline CDR1 and CDR2: SGHRS and YFSETQ. DNA for the CDR3: TGCGCCAGCAGCTCCACCGGGGGTAGCGGGGCCCGGCGCAGCTCCTACAATGAGCAGTTCTTC. It specifies CASSSTGGSGARRSSYNEQFF.

This clone was seen only once. The chain is built from TRBV7-9 and TRBJ2-2; D might be TRBD2 (6 bases). V dropped 7 bases and J dropped 2 bases, with 14 bases sitting between them. The CDR3 extends over 15 amino acids. CDR1 and CDR2 from the germline V gene are SEHNR and FQNEAQ (reference sequence). The CDR3 reads CASKPGLLNTGELFF. CDR3 DNA sequence: TGTGCCAGCAAACCGGGACTTTTAAACACCGGGGAGCTGTTTTTT.

As DNA, the CDR3 is TGCGCCAGCGGGAATACAGGGGTGTACGAGCAGTACTTC. Translation: CASGNTGVYEQYF. The V call is TRBV5-1, the J call TRBJ2-7; 7 nucleotides agree with TRBD1. Trimming cost V 7 bases and J 4 bases; bases outside gene matches: 8. The CDR3 totals 13 residues. From germline, CDR1 is SGHRS and CDR2 YFSETQ.